The text below deals with one TCR beta chain. The target antigen is unknown. The record originates from a study of tumor-infiltrating lymphocytes in primary liver carcinoma. In the study overall: T1-T3 N0M0 was the stage of the tumors, which were 4.2 to 10 cm across.

TCR beta cDNA was prepared out of about 510 ng total RNA by means of a constant-region primer. ARM-PCR was slightly modified, and three nested multiplex PCR rounds with it gave rise to the TCR beta libraries. Investigators reported that the first two PCR rounds, at 10 cycles each, used TRBV1-TRBV30 forward primers with a C-beta reverse primer. A single record per CDR3 protein comes from TCRdb applying MiXCR to the multiplex PCR reads. Here the sample spans fewer than 400,000 distinct CDR3 sequences, 45% to 70% being singletons. Unsorted whole blood yielded the blood RNA, and germline DNA was also extracted. Treatment-naive at the time, the patients had chronic HBV infection. V gave up 1 base and J gave up 4 bases, with 13 bases separating them. Per germline, CDR1 LGHNA and CDR2 YSLEER. The CDR3 runs to 16 residues. Study results and limitations: Tumors had a significantly higher top-250-clone fraction than blood (p = 0.039).

The sequence was collected from a woman in her 30s with primary liver carcinoma and hepatitis B virus infection. Material for sequencing was peripheral blood. This chain connects TRBV4-3 to TRBJ2-2; perhaps TRBD2 as D (6 bases). CDR3 nucleotide sequence: TGCGCCAGCAGCCAAGGGACGGGGACTCTCACCGGGGAGCTGTTTTTT. The encoded protein is CASSQGTGTLTGELFF.